These T cell receptor beta chains were read from a single sample in a study of beta chain features in type 1 diabetes. Method: immunoSEQ multiplex PCR; TCRdb's copy keeps in-frame clones and lacks some. The sample includes 160,000 or so clones, over 55% seen only once; the top ten take approximately 0.089%. Sample: naive CD4+ T cells from blood. The receptors come from a man aged 25-40 years with type 1 diabetes. Each CDR3 is given without its conserved first and last residue. Clone size is not always given. Where it is, it says once, few, many or a class for expanded clones.

V gene	J gene	clone size	CDR3 protein
TRBV9	TRBJ1-2	few	ASSPRDRVSYGYT
TRBV5-1	TRBJ2-3	-	ASSLMGRSRQGYETSTDTQY
TRBV4-1	TRBJ2-1	few	ASSQAGQGSGRNEQF
TRBV29-1	TRBJ2-7	-	SVEDAGRGGQYEQY
TRBV7-2	TRBJ2-1	-	ASSLARRAPF
TRBV5-1	TRBJ2-7	few	ASSLDHGPGVPTQQY
TRBV4-3	TRBJ2-5	-	ASSQQWDSQETQY
TRBV19	TRBJ2-4	-	ASSRDSKNIQY
TRBV18	TRBJ2-7	-	ASSRGRDYEQY
TRBV7-2	TRBJ1-3	-	ASSLSGNTIY
TRBV4-2	TRBJ2-7	-	ASSQEWDNSYEQY
TRBV7-9	TRBJ2-3	-	ASSSGLSTDTQY
TRBV30	TRBJ2-3	-	AWSRGRAEGTDTQY
TRBV4-3	TRBJ2-1	few	ASSQDGRGTYNEQF
TRBV29-1	TRBJ2-6	-	SVGQGVPGANVLT
TRBV27	TRBJ2-1	-	ASNQLGLGWNEQF
TRBV7-9	TRBJ2-5	-	ASSYGTKETQY
TRBV7-9	TRBJ2-6	-	AIAPAGSNVLT
TRBV4-3	TRBJ2-1	-	ASSQDPLSTGYNEQF
TRBV7-9	TRBJ2-7	-	ASSSQQGDEQY
TRBV29-1	TRBJ2-1	-	SVVRAGGLTLNEQF
TRBV13	TRBJ2-3	-	ASSFSGGTDTQY
TRBV7-2	TRBJ2-7	-	ASSEGTGGYEQY
TRBV30	TRBJ2-5	-	ASLRGGGETQY
TRBV7-2	TRBJ2-3	few	ASSPRTLDGTQY
TRBV28	TRBJ2-7	-	ASILRGRTYEQY
TRBV30	TRBJ1-6	-	AWLGPDYNSPLH
TRBV4-3	TRBJ2-5	-	ASSQAIDQETQY
TRBV25-1	TRBJ1-6	-	ASSESDYNSPLH
TRBV29-1	TRBJ2-3	-	SGTGANTDTQY
TRBV4-3	TRBJ2-1	-	ASSQLPDVPNEQF
TRBV19	TRBJ2-7	few	ASRGRGSAEQY
TRBV7-9	TRBJ1-1	-	ASSRDLLTEAF
TRBV11-2	TRBJ2-3	-	ASSQWQRGTDTQY
TRBV5-1	TRBJ2-3	-	ASSLTLDTQY
TRBV7-6	TRBJ2-5	few	ASSPRQGGETQY
TRBV10-3	TRBJ2-7	-	AISRGTDTYEQY
TRBV15	TRBJ2-6	-	ATSGLRGSGANVLT
TRBV5-1	TRBJ1-1	-	ASSLLQMNTEAF
TRBV11-2	TRBJ2-3	-	ASSLGASGTDTQY
TRBV9	TRBJ2-3	-	ASSALGRVPQDTQY
TRBV7-2	TRBJ2-4	-	ASSLVPGQFIY
TRBV29-1	TRBJ2-3	-	SVGFVGGADTQY
TRBV5-1	TRBJ2-5	-	ASSLETVGPQY
TRBV12-5	TRBJ2-3	-	ASGLQTQY
TRBV30	TRBJ1-5	-	AWSLGHYNQPQH
TRBV25-1	TRBJ2-5	-	ASSYPGTGGFETQY
TRBV25-1	TRBJ2-5	-	ASSQTHGVLQETQY
TRBV9	TRBJ2-3	-	ASSVGGGDTQY
TRBV29-1	TRBJ2-1	-	SVDRDRGDYNEQF